The sequence of this TCR beta chain was determined in a study of identical twins. Using its own MiXCR run on the 5' RACE reads, TCRdb lists one record per CDR3 protein. The sample carries about 240,000 distinct CDR3 sequences, about 12% recorded once. This clonotype came up many times. In addition, the sample was reused for a study of yellow fever vaccine responses in identical twins.

Material: memory (CD45RO+) T cells sorted from blood. This TCR derives from a woman younger than 35 in good health.

CDR3 sequence: CSGSGRADAGELFF. The CDR3 nucleotides read TGCAGCGGTAGCGGGAGGGCCGATGCCGGGGAGCTGTTTTTT. The gene calls are TRBV29-1 and TRBJ2-2, with 11 positions matching TRBD2. CDR1 is SQVTM, CDR2 ANQGSEA, per germline. V was clipped by 7 bases and J by 6 bases; unmatched bases: 7. The CDR3 covers 14 residues.